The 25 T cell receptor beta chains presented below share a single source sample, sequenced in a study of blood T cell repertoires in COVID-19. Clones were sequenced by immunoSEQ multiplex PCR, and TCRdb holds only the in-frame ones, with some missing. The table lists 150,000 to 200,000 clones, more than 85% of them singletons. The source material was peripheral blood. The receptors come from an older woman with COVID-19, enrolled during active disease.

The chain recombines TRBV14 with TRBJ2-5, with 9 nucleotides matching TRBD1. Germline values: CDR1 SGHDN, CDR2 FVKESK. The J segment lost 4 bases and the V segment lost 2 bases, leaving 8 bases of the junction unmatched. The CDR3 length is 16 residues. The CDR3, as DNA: TGTGCCAGCAGCCAACAAGGGACAGGGAGGCGAGAGACCCAGTACTTC. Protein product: CASSQQGTGRRETQYF.

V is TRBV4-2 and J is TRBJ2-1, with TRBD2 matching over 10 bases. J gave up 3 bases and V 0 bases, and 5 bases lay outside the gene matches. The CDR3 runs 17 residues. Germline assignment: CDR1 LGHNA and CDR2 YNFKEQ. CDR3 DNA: TGTGCCAGCAGCCAAGAGGAGACTAGCGGGTTCTACAATGAGCAGTTCTTC. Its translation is CASSQEETSGFYNEQFF.

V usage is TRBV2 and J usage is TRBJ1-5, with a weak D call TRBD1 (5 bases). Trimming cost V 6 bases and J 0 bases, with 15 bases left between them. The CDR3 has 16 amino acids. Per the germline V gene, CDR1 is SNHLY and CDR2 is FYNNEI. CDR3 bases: TGTGCCAGCAGCCCCTATCGACAGTATAGCAATCAGCCCCAGCATTTT. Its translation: CASSPYRQYSNQPQHF.

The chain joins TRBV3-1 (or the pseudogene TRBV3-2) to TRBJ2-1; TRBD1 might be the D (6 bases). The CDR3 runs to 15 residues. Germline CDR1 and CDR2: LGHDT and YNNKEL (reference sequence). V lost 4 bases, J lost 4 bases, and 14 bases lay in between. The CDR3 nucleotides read TGTGCCAGCAGCCGCTACCGGACAGTGTACAATGAGCAGTTCTTC. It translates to CASSRYRTVYNEQFF.

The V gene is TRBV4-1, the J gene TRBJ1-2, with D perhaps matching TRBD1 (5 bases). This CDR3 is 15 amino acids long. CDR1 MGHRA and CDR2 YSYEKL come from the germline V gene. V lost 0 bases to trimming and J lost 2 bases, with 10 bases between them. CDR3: CASSQEPTVNYGYTF. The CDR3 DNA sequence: TGCGCCAGCAGCCAAGAACCGACAGTAAACTATGGCTACACCTTC.

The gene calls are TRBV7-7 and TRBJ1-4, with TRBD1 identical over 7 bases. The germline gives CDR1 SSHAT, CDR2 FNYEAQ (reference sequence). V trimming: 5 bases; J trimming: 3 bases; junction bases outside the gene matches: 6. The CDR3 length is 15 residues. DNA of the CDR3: TGTGCCAGCAGCCAAGGGACAGATCCTAATGAAAAACTGTTTTTT. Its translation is CASSQGTDPNEKLFF.

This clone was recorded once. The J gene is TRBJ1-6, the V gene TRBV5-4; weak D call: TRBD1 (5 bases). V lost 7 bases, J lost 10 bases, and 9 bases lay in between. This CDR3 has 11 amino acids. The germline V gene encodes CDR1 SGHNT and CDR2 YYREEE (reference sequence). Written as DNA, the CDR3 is TGTGCCAGCGGAGCAGGGTCACCCCTCCACTTT. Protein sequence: CASGAGSPLHF.

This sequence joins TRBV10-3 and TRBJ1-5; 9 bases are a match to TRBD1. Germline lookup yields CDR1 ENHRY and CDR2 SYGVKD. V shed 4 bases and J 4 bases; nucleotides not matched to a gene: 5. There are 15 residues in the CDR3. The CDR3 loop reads CAISGTDRGNQPQHF. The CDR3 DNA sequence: TGTGCCATCAGTGGGACAGACAGGGGGAATCAGCCCCAGCATTTT.

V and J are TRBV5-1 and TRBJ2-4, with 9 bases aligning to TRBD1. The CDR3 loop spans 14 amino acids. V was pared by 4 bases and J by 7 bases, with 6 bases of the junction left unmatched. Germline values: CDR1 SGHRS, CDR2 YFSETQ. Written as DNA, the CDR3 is TGCGCCAGCAGCCCTTGGACAGGGGAGAACATTCAGTACTTC. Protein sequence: CASSPWTGENIQYF.

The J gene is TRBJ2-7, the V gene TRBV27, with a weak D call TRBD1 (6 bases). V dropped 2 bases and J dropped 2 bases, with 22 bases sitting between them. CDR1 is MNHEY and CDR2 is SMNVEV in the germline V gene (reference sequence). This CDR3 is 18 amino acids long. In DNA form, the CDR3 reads TGTGCCAGCAGTTTAAGGGGACCGGGTGTGGGGACAACCTACGAGCAGTACTTC. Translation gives CASSLRGPGVGTTYEQYF.

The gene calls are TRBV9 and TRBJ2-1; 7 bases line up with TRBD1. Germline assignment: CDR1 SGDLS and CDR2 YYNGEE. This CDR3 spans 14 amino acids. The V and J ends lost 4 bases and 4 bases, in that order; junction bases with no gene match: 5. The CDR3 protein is CASSLGTEYNEQFF. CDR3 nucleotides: TGTGCCAGCAGCTTAGGGACAGAGTACAATGAGCAGTTCTTC. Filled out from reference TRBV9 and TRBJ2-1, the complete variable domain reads DSGVTQTPKHLITATGQRVTLRCSPRSGDLSVYWYQQSLDQGLQFLIQYYNGEERAKGNILERFSAQQFPDLHSELNLSSLELGDSALYFCASSLGTEYNEQFFGPGTRLTVL.

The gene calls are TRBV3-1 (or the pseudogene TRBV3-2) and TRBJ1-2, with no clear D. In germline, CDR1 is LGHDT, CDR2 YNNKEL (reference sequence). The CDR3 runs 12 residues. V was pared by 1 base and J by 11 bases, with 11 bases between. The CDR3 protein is CASSQGVSGYTF. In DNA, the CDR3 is TGTGCCAGCAGCCAAGGGGTATCGGGATACACCTTC.

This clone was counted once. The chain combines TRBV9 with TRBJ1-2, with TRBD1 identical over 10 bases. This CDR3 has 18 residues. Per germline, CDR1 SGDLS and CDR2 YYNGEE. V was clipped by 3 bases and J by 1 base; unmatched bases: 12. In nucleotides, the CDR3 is TGTGCCAGCAGCGCCACCGGGACAGGGGCTTCCATTAACTATGGCTACACCTTC. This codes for CASSATGTGASINYGYTF.

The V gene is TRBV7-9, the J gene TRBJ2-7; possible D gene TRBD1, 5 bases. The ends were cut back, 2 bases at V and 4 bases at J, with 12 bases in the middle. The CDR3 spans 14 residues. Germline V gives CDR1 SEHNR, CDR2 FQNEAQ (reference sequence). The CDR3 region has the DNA TGTGCCAGCAGCTTATCAGGGCCTGAGTACGAGCAGTACTTC. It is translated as CASSLSGPEYEQYF. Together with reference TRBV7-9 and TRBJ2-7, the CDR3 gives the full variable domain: DTGVSQNPRHKITKRGQNVTFRCDPISEHNRLYWYRQTLGQGPEFLTYFQNEAQLEKSRLLSDRFSAERPKGSFSTLEIQRTEQGDSAMYLCASSLSGPEYEQYFGPGTRLTVT.

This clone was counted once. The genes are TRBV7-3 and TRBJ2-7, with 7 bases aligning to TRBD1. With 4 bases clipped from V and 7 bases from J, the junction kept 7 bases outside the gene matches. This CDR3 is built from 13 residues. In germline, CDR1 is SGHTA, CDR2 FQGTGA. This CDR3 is CASSSRQGLEQYF. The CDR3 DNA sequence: TGTGCCAGCAGCTCCAGACAGGGCTTGGAGCAGTACTTC.

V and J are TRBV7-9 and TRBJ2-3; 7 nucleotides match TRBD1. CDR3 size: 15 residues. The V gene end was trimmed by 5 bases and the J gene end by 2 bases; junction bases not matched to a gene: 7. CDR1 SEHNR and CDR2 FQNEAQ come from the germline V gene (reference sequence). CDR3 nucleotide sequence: TGTGCCAGCAGCAAAGATGACAGGGTCACAGATACGCAGTATTTT. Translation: CASSKDDRVTDTQYF.

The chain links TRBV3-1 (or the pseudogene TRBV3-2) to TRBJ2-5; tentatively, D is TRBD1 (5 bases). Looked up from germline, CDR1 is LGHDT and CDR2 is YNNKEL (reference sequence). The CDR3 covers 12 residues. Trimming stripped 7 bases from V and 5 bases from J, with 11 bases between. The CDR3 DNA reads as TGTGCCAGCATAAGGGGCTCCGAGACCCAGTACTTC. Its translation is CASIRGSETQYF.

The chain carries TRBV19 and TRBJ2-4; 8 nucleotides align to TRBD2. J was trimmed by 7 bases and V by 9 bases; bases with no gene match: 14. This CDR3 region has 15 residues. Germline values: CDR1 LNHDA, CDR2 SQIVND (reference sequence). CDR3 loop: CASSEGSGGSNIQYF. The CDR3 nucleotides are TGTGCCAGCTCTGAGGGGAGCGGGGGAAGTAACATTCAGTACTTC.

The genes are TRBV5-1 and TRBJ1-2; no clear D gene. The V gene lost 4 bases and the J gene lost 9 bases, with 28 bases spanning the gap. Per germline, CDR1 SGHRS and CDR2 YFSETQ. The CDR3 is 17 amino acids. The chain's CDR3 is CASSLYPGAADRNSYTF. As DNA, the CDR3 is TGCGCCAGCAGCCTCTATCCGGGAGCCGCCGATCGGAATAGCTACACCTTC.

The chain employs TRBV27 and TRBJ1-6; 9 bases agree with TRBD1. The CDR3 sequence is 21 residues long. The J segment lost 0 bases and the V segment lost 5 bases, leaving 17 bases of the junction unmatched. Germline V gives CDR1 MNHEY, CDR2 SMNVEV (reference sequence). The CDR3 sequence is CASSRIRGTGWESSYNSPLHF. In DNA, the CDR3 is TGTGCCAGCAGTAGAATTAGAGGGACAGGGTGGGAGAGCTCCTATAATTCACCCCTCCACTTT.

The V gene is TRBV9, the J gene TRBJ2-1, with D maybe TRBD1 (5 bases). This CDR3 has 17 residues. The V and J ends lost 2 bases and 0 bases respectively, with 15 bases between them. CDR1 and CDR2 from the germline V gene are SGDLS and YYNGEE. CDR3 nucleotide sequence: TGTGCCAGCAGCGTCCAGGGTACTAAAATCTCCTACAATGAGCAGTTCTTC. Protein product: CASSVQGTKISYNEQFF. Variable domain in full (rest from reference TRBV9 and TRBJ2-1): DSGVTQTPKHLITATGQRVTLRCSPRSGDLSVYWYQQSLDQGLQFLIQYYNGEERAKGNILERFSAQQFPDLHSELNLSSLELGDSALYFCASSVQGTKISYNEQFFGPGTRLTVL.

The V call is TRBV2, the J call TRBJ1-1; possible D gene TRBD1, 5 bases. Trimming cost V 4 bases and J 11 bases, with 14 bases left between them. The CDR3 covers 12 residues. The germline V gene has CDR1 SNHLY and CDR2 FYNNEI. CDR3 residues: CASSGGAGRAFF. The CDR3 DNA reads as TGTGCCAGCAGTGGCGGTGCAGGGAGGGCTTTCTTT.

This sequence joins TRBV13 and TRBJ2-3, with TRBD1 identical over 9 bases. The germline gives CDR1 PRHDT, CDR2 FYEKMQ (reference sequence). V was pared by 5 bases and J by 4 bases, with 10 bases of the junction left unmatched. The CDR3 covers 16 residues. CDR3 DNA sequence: TGTGCCAGCAGCCCCACGGACAGGGGAGCGGCAGATACGCAGTATTTT. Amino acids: CASSPTDRGAADTQYF.

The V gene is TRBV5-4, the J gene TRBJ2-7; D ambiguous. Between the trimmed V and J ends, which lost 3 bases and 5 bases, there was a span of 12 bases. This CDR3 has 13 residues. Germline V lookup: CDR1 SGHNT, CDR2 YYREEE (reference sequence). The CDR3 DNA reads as TGTGCCAGCAGCTCTCTGCAATCGGACGAGCAGTACTTC. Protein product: CASSSLQSDEQYF.

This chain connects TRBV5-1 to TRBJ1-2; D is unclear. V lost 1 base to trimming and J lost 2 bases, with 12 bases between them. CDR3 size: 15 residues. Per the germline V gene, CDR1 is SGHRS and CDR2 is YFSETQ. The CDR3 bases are TGCGCCAGCAGCTTGATGGGAGGGAACAACTATGGCTACACCTTC. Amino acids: CASSLMGGNNYGYTF.